Listed below are T cell receptor beta chains from one sample, sequenced in a study of T-cell reconstitution after alpha-beta-depleted transplantation in children. TCRdb reprocessed the PCR reads via MiXCR and lists one record per CDR3 protein. The data show about 460,000 distinct CDR3 sequences, more than 9.5% seen once. Sample: PBMCs, mostly from graft donor cells, taken 180 days after TCRalphabeta/CD19-depleted stem cell transplant. These receptors all come from a female patient between 2 and 10 years old who had a stem cell transplant for aplastic anemia, so the T cells may come from the graft donor. The CDR3 runs from the conserved cysteine through the conserved F or W. The order of the fields is clone size, D gene, V gene, J gene, CDR3 DNA, CDR3 protein. The D gene is left open where the match is weak. For some rows the clone size is stated as once, few or many, or as a class when expanded; others skip it.

abundance: few
d_gene: TRBD1
v_gene: TRBV19
j_gene: TRBJ1-2
CDR3nt: TGTGCCAGTAGTATAGTCGGAAAGACAGGGGACTATGGCTACACCTTC
CDR3aa: CASSIVGKTGDYGYTF

abundance: NA
d_gene: NA
v_gene: TRBV6-2/TRBV6-3
j_gene: TRBJ2-7
CDR3nt: TGTGCCACCTGCCGGGACCGGACGGGGGAGCAGTACTTC
CDR3aa: CATCRDRTGEQYF

abundance: few
d_gene: NA
v_gene: TRBV5-1
j_gene: TRBJ1-2
CDR3nt: TGCGCCAGCAGCTGGGACGTTGCCTATGGCTACACCTTC
CDR3aa: CASSWDVAYGYTF

abundance: NA
d_gene: NA
v_gene: TRBV4-3
j_gene: TRBJ1-2
CDR3nt: TGCGCCAGCAGCCAAGGGTGGGGCAGTTATGGCTACACCTTC
CDR3aa: CASSQGWGSYGYTF

abundance: few
d_gene: NA
v_gene: TRBV4-3
j_gene: TRBJ1-1
CDR3nt: TGCGCCAGCAGCCAGGGACTTATCACTGAAGCTTTCTTT
CDR3aa: CASSQGLITEAFF

abundance: NA
d_gene: NA
v_gene: TRBV21-1
j_gene: TRBJ1-2
CDR3nt: TGTGCCAGCAGCCCCCACGTACCAGCAAACTATGGCTACACCTTC
CDR3aa: CASSPHVPANYGYTF

abundance: NA
d_gene: NA
v_gene: TRBV4-1
j_gene: TRBJ2-4
CDR3nt: TGCGCCAGCAGCCAAGGGATAGTTCTAGCCAAAAACATTCAGTACTTC
CDR3aa: CASSQGIVLAKNIQYF

abundance: few
d_gene: NA
v_gene: TRBV5-1
j_gene: TRBJ1-1
CDR3nt: TGCGCCAGCAGCTTCGGGGACGGACATGAAGCTTTCTTT
CDR3aa: CASSFGDGHEAFF

abundance: many
d_gene: TRBD2
v_gene: TRBV10-3
j_gene: TRBJ2-1
CDR3nt: TGTGCCAACTCCATTAGCGGGAGAAGGGGTTACAATGAGCAGTTCTTC
CDR3aa: CANSISGRRGYNEQFF

abundance: many
d_gene: NA
v_gene: TRBV12-3/TRBV12-4
j_gene: TRBJ1-4
CDR3nt: TGTGCCAGCAGCCGCCGCGGGACCCCTAATGAAAAACTGTTTTTT
CDR3aa: CASSRRGTPNEKLFF

abundance: few
d_gene: NA
v_gene: TRBV14
j_gene: TRBJ2-4
CDR3nt: TGTGCCAGCAGCCTCTCCGGGAGCAAAAACATTCAGTACTTC
CDR3aa: CASSLSGSKNIQYF

abundance: few
d_gene: NA
v_gene: TRBV20-1
j_gene: TRBJ1-2
CDR3nt: TGCAGTGCTAGAGATCGCGGACAAGGAAACTATGGCTACACCTTC
CDR3aa: CSARDRGQGNYGYTF

abundance: many
d_gene: NA
v_gene: TRBV7-8
j_gene: TRBJ2-2
CDR3nt: TGTGCCAGCAGCCGAGACACCGGGGAGCTGTTTTTT
CDR3aa: CASSRDTGELFF

abundance: NA
d_gene: TRBD1
v_gene: TRBV9
j_gene: TRBJ1-1
CDR3nt: TGTGCCAGCAGCGTATCCGGGACAGGGGGCACTGAAGCTTTCTTT
CDR3aa: CASSVSGTGGTEAFF

abundance: NA
d_gene: TRBD2
v_gene: TRBV19
j_gene: TRBJ2-3
CDR3nt: TGTGCCAGTAGTTGGCTAGCGGACGTCACAGATACGCAGTATTTT
CDR3aa: CASSWLADVTDTQYF

abundance: few
d_gene: NA
v_gene: TRBV28
j_gene: TRBJ2-1
CDR3nt: TGTGCCAGCAGTCCCAGGCCACGGTCGGATGAGCAGTTCTTC
CDR3aa: CASSPRPRSDEQFF

abundance: NA
d_gene: NA
v_gene: TRBV7-2
j_gene: TRBJ2-1
CDR3nt: TGTGCCAGCAGCTTAGTGGTGGGAGTGGGGTACAATGAGCAGTTCTTC
CDR3aa: CASSLVVGVGYNEQFF

abundance: few
d_gene: NA
v_gene: TRBV29-1
j_gene: TRBJ1-1
CDR3nt: TGCAGCGGGGGAGAGGAGCCGGCTTTCTTT
CDR3aa: CSGGEEPAFF

abundance: few
d_gene: NA
v_gene: TRBV5-6
j_gene: TRBJ2-5
CDR3nt: TGTGCCAGCAGCTTGCAGGGGCCCAAGACCCAGTACTTC
CDR3aa: CASSLQGPKTQYF

abundance: many
d_gene: NA
v_gene: TRBV7-6
j_gene: TRBJ2-5
CDR3nt: TGTGCCAGCAGTTTCCTTAGGCCGGGCTCGTACCAAGAGACCCAGTACTTC
CDR3aa: CASSFLRPGSYQETQYF

abundance: many
d_gene: NA
v_gene: TRBV12-3/TRBV12-4
j_gene: TRBJ2-1
CDR3nt: TGTGCCAGCAGTTTAACGAAGCAGTTCTTC
CDR3aa: CASSLTKQFF

abundance: NA
d_gene: NA
v_gene: TRBV29-1
j_gene: TRBJ2-7
CDR3nt: TGCAGCGTTGTCCCCGCAGGGTCACCCTACGAGCAGTACTTC
CDR3aa: CSVVPAGSPYEQYF

abundance: few
d_gene: NA
v_gene: TRBV6-5
j_gene: TRBJ1-3
CDR3nt: TGTGCCAGCAGTTACAGCAGCTCTGGAAACACCATATATTTT
CDR3aa: CASSYSSSGNTIYF

abundance: NA
d_gene: NA
v_gene: TRBV20-1
j_gene: TRBJ2-3
CDR3nt: TGCAGTGCTCCAAATAGCGGCACAGATACGCAGTATTTT
CDR3aa: CSAPNSGTDTQYF

abundance: few
d_gene: NA
v_gene: TRBV2
j_gene: TRBJ2-7
CDR3nt: TGTGCCAGTGGGGGAGGGGACAGACCCTACGAGCAGTACTTC
CDR3aa: CASGGGDRPYEQYF

abundance: NA
d_gene: TRBD1
v_gene: TRBV6-5
j_gene: TRBJ1-1
CDR3nt: TGTGCCAGCAGTTACGGCAGACGGGACAGGGGGCGGAAGGACACTGAAGCTTTCTTT
CDR3aa: CASSYGRRDRGRKDTEAFF

abundance: few
d_gene: NA
v_gene: TRBV27
j_gene: TRBJ2-3
CDR3nt: TGTGCCAGCAGTTTATTATCCCCCGGGGGTCCTAGCACAGATACGCAGTATTTT
CDR3aa: CASSLLSPGGPSTDTQYF

abundance: NA
d_gene: TRBD1
v_gene: TRBV7-2
j_gene: TRBJ2-7
CDR3nt: TGTGCCAGCAGCCGGACAGGGGGCCCCTCCTACGAGCAGTACTTC
CDR3aa: CASSRTGGPSYEQYF

abundance: NA
d_gene: NA
v_gene: TRBV11-2
j_gene: TRBJ1-6
CDR3nt: TGTGCCAGCAGCTTAGAAGCCGCCAGCGGGGTCGGTAGGACCCTCCACTTT
CDR3aa: CASSLEAASGVGRTLHF

abundance: few
d_gene: NA
v_gene: TRBV11-2
j_gene: TRBJ2-7
CDR3nt: TGTGCCAGCAGTCAATATCGGTACAATGTTCCCCCGCCCTACGAGCAGTACTTC
CDR3aa: CASSQYRYNVPPPYEQYF

abundance: few
d_gene: NA
v_gene: TRBV5-1
j_gene: TRBJ2-5
CDR3nt: TGCGCCAGCAGCTTGGGAACTAGCCAAGAGACCCAGTACTTC
CDR3aa: CASSLGTSQETQYF

abundance: NA
d_gene: NA
v_gene: TRBV28
j_gene: TRBJ2-7
CDR3nt: TGTGCCAGCAGTTATAATGGCAGTTCCTACGAGCAGTACTTC
CDR3aa: CASSYNGSSYEQYF

abundance: NA
d_gene: NA
v_gene: TRBV7-2
j_gene: TRBJ2-5
CDR3nt: TGTGCCAGCAGCCGATCGGGGGTGGGGGAGACCCAGTACTTC
CDR3aa: CASSRSGVGETQYF

abundance: NA
d_gene: NA
v_gene: TRBV5-4
j_gene: TRBJ2-1
CDR3nt: TGTGCCAGCAGCTTGGGACAGATGAGCTCCTACAATGAGCAGTTCTTC
CDR3aa: CASSLGQMSSYNEQFF

abundance: few
d_gene: TRBD2
v_gene: TRBV20-1
j_gene: TRBJ2-4
CDR3nt: TGCAGTGCTAGAGGGCTAGCGGTTACCAAAAACATTCAGTACTTC
CDR3aa: CSARGLAVTKNIQYF

abundance: many
d_gene: TRBD2
v_gene: TRBV29-1
j_gene: TRBJ2-1
CDR3nt: TGCAGCGTTGGAGCGGGAGGGTACAATGAGCAGTTCTTC
CDR3aa: CSVGAGGYNEQFF

abundance: many
d_gene: NA
v_gene: TRBV4-1
j_gene: TRBJ2-1
CDR3nt: TGCGCCAGCAGCCAAGAACGTGGCGCGGCCTTCTCCTACAATGAGCAGTTCTTC
CDR3aa: CASSQERGAAFSYNEQFF

abundance: few
d_gene: TRBD1
v_gene: TRBV12-3/TRBV12-4
j_gene: TRBJ1-5
CDR3nt: TGTGCCAGCACCGAATTCGCAGGGGGAAGGAATCAGCCCCAGCATTTT
CDR3aa: CASTEFAGGRNQPQHF

abundance: few
d_gene: NA
v_gene: TRBV5-4
j_gene: TRBJ2-7
CDR3nt: TGTGCCAGCAGCCAACCCGTATCCTACGAGCAGTACTTC
CDR3aa: CASSQPVSYEQYF

abundance: NA
d_gene: NA
v_gene: TRBV7-8
j_gene: TRBJ2-1
CDR3nt: TGTGCCAGCAGCCCCAAGTGGTGGAAAGACAGGTACAATGAGCAGTTCTTC
CDR3aa: CASSPKWWKDRYNEQFF

abundance: many
d_gene: TRBD1
v_gene: TRBV7-2
j_gene: TRBJ1-5
CDR3nt: TGTGCCAGCAGCTCGACAGGGGTTTGGCAGCCCCAGCATTTT
CDR3aa: CASSSTGVWQPQHF

abundance: NA
d_gene: NA
v_gene: TRBV29-1
j_gene: TRBJ2-7
CDR3nt: TGCAGCGTTGAAGGAGTTACGACAGGCCTCTCCTACGAGCAGTACTTC
CDR3aa: CSVEGVTTGLSYEQYF

abundance: NA
d_gene: NA
v_gene: TRBV5-1
j_gene: TRBJ2-5
CDR3nt: TGCGCCAGCAGCTTGTGGGGGGACGCGCAAGAGACCCAGTACTTC
CDR3aa: CASSLWGDAQETQYF

abundance: NA
d_gene: TRBD2
v_gene: TRBV10-3
j_gene: TRBJ2-1
CDR3nt: TGTGCCATCCGCCGGACTAGCGGGATCGATGAGCAGTTCTTC
CDR3aa: CAIRRTSGIDEQFF

abundance: few
d_gene: NA
v_gene: TRBV27
j_gene: TRBJ2-1
CDR3nt: TGTGCCAGCAGTTGGGGACTCTTCTCCTACAATGAGCAGTTCTTC
CDR3aa: CASSWGLFSYNEQFF

abundance: few
d_gene: NA
v_gene: TRBV5-1
j_gene: TRBJ2-5
CDR3nt: TGCGCCAGCAGCGGCGGGACCCAGGTCGAGACCCAGTACTTC
CDR3aa: CASSGGTQVETQYF

abundance: NA
d_gene: TRBD1
v_gene: TRBV7-2
j_gene: TRBJ1-2
CDR3nt: TGTGCCAGCATTCCGCAACAGGGGGTAGTTGGGTACTATGGCTACACCTTC
CDR3aa: CASIPQQGVVGYYGYTF